One sample yielded the 15 T cell receptor beta chains listed below, sequenced in a study of Graves' ophthalmopathy and Graves' hyperthyroidism. The sequenced template was RNA, covering the TCR beta CDR3 region. HTBI primers served in a first-round RT-PCR, which a second-round multiplex PCR followed. TCRdb called the multiplex PCR reads again in MiXCR, with one record for every CDR3 protein. The table shows about 740,000 distinct CDR3 sequences, with 40% occurring only once. Sequencing was done on a sample of peripheral blood. The receptors were sampled from an adult man with Graves' ophthalmopathy.

This clonotype has just a few counts. This chain joins TRBV6-4 and TRBJ1-2; D is unclear. The CDR3 covers 14 residues. CDR1 is MRHNA and CDR2 is SNTAGT in the germline V gene. V lost 7 bases to trimming and J lost 8 bases, with 20 bases between them. The CDR3 protein is CASTMSIPTEGYTF. CDR3 sequence (DNA): TGTGCCAGCACCATGTCAATCCCGACGGAGGGCTACACCTTC.

Ten or more counts support this clonotype. V gene TRBV14 combines with J gene TRBJ1-2; weak D call: TRBD1 (6 bases). Germline CDR1 and CDR2: SGHDN and FVKESK. Trimming pared 3 bases from V and 8 bases from J, leaving 16 bases between. The CDR3 covers 14 residues. This chain's CDR3 is CASSQGAGGDGYTF. CDR3 DNA sequence: TGTGCCAGCAGCCAGGGGGCTGGGGGCGACGGCTACACCTTC.

The chain recombines TRBV14 with TRBJ1-2, with 7 bases that match TRBD1. The CDR3 runs to 14 residues. CDR1 SGHDN and CDR2 FVKESK come from the germline V gene. Trimming took 0 bases from V and 4 from J; bases not matched to a gene: 2. In DNA form, the CDR3 reads TGTGCCAGCAGCCAAGATCCAGGGGGCTATGGCTACACCTTC. Residues: CASSQDPGGYGYTF.

The chain uses TRBV7-9 and TRBJ2-7, with 11 bases identical to TRBD2. CDR3 length: 17 amino acids. From germline, CDR1 is SEHNR and CDR2 FQNEAQ (reference sequence). The J segment lost 4 bases and the V segment lost 5 bases, leaving 13 bases of the junction unmatched. This chain's CDR3 is CASSPGTSGTASYEQYF. The DNA of the CDR3 is TGTGCCAGCAGCCCCGGGACTAGCGGTACGGCGAGTTACGAGCAGTACTTC.

This clonotype has at least ten counts. V is TRBV19 and J is TRBJ1-5; TRBD1 is a possible D gene (5 bases). The CDR3 loop spans 14 amino acids. Germline loops: CDR1 LNHDA, CDR2 SQIVND (reference sequence). V was trimmed by 6 bases and J by 6 bases, leaving 15 bases between them. CDR3 amino acids: CASRSVGGGQPQHF. In DNA form, the CDR3 reads TGTGCCAGTAGGTCGGTGGGGGGAGGTCAGCCCCAGCATTTT.

This clonotype was detected many times. The CDR3 sequence: CASSVGGGTGANVLTF. DNA for the CDR3: TGTGCCAGCAGTGTTGGGGGAGGAACCGGGGCCAACGTCCTGACTTTC. V usage is TRBV2 and J usage is TRBJ2-6, with a weak D call TRBD2 (6 bases). The length of the CDR3 is 16 residues. V was pared by 4 bases and J by 4 bases, with 14 bases between. Per germline, CDR1 SNHLY and CDR2 FYNNEI.

The rearrangement links TRBV7-9 to TRBJ1-2; TRBD1 aligns across 10 bases. The length of the CDR3 is 16 residues. V lost 5 bases and J lost 4; bases outside the gene matches: 10. Per the germline V gene, CDR1 is SEHNR and CDR2 is FQNEAQ (reference sequence). The CDR3 reads CASSHASGTGAYGYTF. The DNA for the CDR3 is TGTGCCAGCAGCCATGCGTCCGGGACAGGGGCCTATGGCTACACCTTC.

This clonotype was recorded a few times. The chain uses TRBV5-5 and TRBJ1-4; 7 positions agree with TRBD1. The CDR3 consists of 16 residues. The V gene end was trimmed by 4 bases and the J gene end by 0 bases; junction bases not matched to a gene: 6. Per germline, CDR1 SGHKS and CDR2 YYEKEE (reference sequence). Here the CDR3 reads CASSVWTGTTNEKLFF. CDR3 nucleotide sequence: TGTGCCAGCAGCGTGTGGACAGGAACAACTAATGAAAAACTGTTTTTT.

With regard to this clonotype: A read error may produce the germline difference seen at one junction end. The genes are TRBV7-3 and TRBJ1-1; TRBD1 matches at 7 bases. Per germline, CDR1 SGHTA and CDR2 FQGTGA. This CDR3 contains 15 residues. The CDR3 nucleotides read TGTTCCAGCAGCTTAGCCCGGGACAGGAACACTGAAGCTTTCTTT. It codes for CSSSLARDRNTEAFF.

This clonotype was observed a few times. The chain recombines TRBV5-4 with TRBJ1-6; 7 bases agree with TRBD1. V gave up 4 bases and J gave up 11 bases; unmatched junction bases: 9. The CDR3 sequence is 14 residues long. The germline V gene encodes CDR1 SGHNT and CDR2 YYREEE (reference sequence). CDR3 sequence (DNA): TGTGCCAGCAGCCATCAGGGGGTTTTGACACCCCTCCACTTT. Translated: CASSHQGVLTPLHF. Using reference TRBV5-4 and TRBJ1-6 for the parts outside the CDR3, the full variable domain is ETGVTQSPTHLIKTRGQQVTLRCSSQSGHNTVSWYQQALGQGPQFIFQYYREEENGRGNFPPRFSGLQFPNYSSELNVNALELDDSALYLCASSHQGVLTPLHFGNGTRLTVT.

This clonotype was detected many times. The chain carries TRBV10-2 and TRBJ1-2; 7 nucleotides agree with TRBD1. CDR1 and CDR2 (germline): WSHSY, SAAADI. The V and J ends lost 6 bases and 2 bases, in that order; junction bases with no gene match: 3. The CDR3 length is 13 residues. The CDR3 loop reads CASRGGQNYGYTF. Here the CDR3 DNA reads TGCGCCAGCAGGGGGGGACAGAACTATGGCTACACCTTC.

CDR3 loop: CATSDGGINEKLFF. CDR3 bases: TGTGCCACCTCGGACGGTGGGATTAATGAAAAACTGTTTTTT. The chain carries TRBV5-6 and TRBJ1-4; D is unresolved. Germline V gene data show CDR1 as SGHDT and CDR2 as YYEEEE. Trimming removed 9 bases at V and 4 bases at J, with 16 bases between. The CDR3 sequence is 14 residues long. The variable domain in full, completed from reference TRBV5-6 and TRBJ1-4, reads DAGVTQSPTHLIKTRGQQVTLRCSPKSGHDTVSWYQQALGQGPQFIFQYYEEEERQRGNFPDRFSGHQFPNYSSELNVNALLLGDSALYLCATSDGGINEKLFFGSGTQLSVL.

The chain links TRBV6-6 to TRBJ1-4; TRBD1 agrees at 7 bases. V was clipped by 3 bases and J by 6 bases; unmatched bases: 13. Per the germline V gene, CDR1 is MNHNY and CDR2 is SVGAGI (reference sequence). CDR3 length equals 17 residues. CDR3 coding DNA: TGTGCCAGCAGTTATTCCTCGCACAGGGGAGGTGATGAAAAACTGTTTTTT. Encoded protein: CASSYSSHRGGDEKLFF.

This clonotype came up many times. The chain couples TRBV25-1 to TRBJ2-2; 9 nucleotides agree with TRBD2. Germline CDR1 reads MGHDK; CDR2 reads SYGVNS. The CDR3 is made up of 15 amino acids. After removal of 6 bases from V and 4 bases from J, the junction contained 6 bases not matched to a gene. The CDR3 DNA reads as TGTGCCAGCAGCCAAGCGGGAGGACGCACCGGGGAGCTGTTTTTT. Its translation: CASSQAGGRTGELFF.

The J gene is TRBJ1-5, the V gene TRBV7-8; a weak D match, TRBD1 (6 bases). From germline, CDR1 is SGHVS and CDR2 FQNEAQ. V lost 1 base, J lost 3 bases, and 13 bases lay in between. The CDR3 is made up of 16 amino acids. The CDR3 region has the DNA TGTGCCAGCAGCTTAGGTGGCAGGGGAACCAATCAGCCCCAGCATTTT. It specifies CASSLGGRGTNQPQHF.